This TCR beta chain was sequenced for a study of blood T cell repertoires in COVID-19. As for the study in general: Specimens from acute and convalescent COVID-19 originated in the United States, Italy and Spain. The cDNA or gDNA used as material had been derived from T cells, B-cell-depleted T cells, or PBMCs.

The germline V gene encodes CDR1 SNHLY and CDR2 FYNNEI. V shed 5 bases, J shed 1 base, and the junction held 1 base outside the gene matches. This CDR3 has 13 amino acids. In the original workflow: Estimation of nucleated cell counts was performed using reference gene primer amplification. Here immunoSEQ multiplex PCR was the method, and the copy in TCRdb shows in-frame clones only, minus some. V and J calls and clone size are copied from that table; D and trimming were computed from the DNA. This sample yields about 150,000 clones, of which approximately 87% are seen a single time; 8.5% to 9.5% belongs to the top ten.

This clonotype originated in a woman aged 45-59 years with active or convalescent COVID-19. The chain uses TRBV2 and TRBJ1-1, with TRBD1 matching 7 bases. Input material: peripheral blood. CDR3 region: CASSRDRNTEAFF. CDR3 DNA sequence: TGTGCCAGCAGTAGGGACAGGAACACTGAAGCTTTCTTT. Based on the CDR3 plus reference TRBV2 and TRBJ1-1, the full variable domain is EPEVTQTPSHQVTQMGQEVILRCVPISNHLYFYWYRQILGQKVEFLVSFYNNEISEKSEIFDDQFSVERPDGSNFTLKIRSTKLEDSAMYFCASSRDRNTEAFFGQGTRLTVV.